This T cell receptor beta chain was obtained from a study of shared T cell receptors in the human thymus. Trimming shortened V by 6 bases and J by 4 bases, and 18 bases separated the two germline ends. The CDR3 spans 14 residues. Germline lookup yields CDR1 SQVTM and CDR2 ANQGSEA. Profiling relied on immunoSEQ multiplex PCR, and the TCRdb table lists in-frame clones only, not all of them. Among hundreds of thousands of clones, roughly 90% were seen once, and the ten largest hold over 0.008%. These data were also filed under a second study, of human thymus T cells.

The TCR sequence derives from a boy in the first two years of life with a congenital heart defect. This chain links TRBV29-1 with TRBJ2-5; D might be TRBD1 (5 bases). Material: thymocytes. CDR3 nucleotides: TGCAGCGTCTTTCCGGAAAGGGGTAGAGAGACCCAGTACTTC. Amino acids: CSVFPERGRETQYF.